Below are 23 T cell receptor beta chains sequenced from a single sample in a study of cytomegalovirus exposure and HLA in healthy donors. With 60 Vbeta and 13 Jbeta primers, the PCR was carried out. This table comes from immunoSEQ multiplex PCR, and its TCRdb copy is limited to in-frame clones, with some not included. Altogether about 150,000 clones are present, around 80% being singletons, with the ten largest covering approximately 2.1%. Sample: PBMCs. Receptors originate from a man aged 25 to 45 in good health and CMV-seronegative.

The CDR3 sequence: CASSQDRAKLFF. DNA for the CDR3: TGTGCCAGCAGCCAGGACAGGGCTAAACTGTTTTTT. The chain employs TRBV6-5 and TRBJ1-4, with 8 bases that match TRBD1. This CDR3 has 12 amino acids. In germline, CDR1 is MNHEY, CDR2 SVGAGI. V was clipped by 6 bases and J by 11 bases; unmatched bases: 5.

The table lists this clone with a count of one. The gene calls are TRBV19 and TRBJ2-7; the match to TRBD1 covers 12 bases. The CDR3 is 15 residues long. Germline CDR1 reads LNHDA; CDR2 reads SQIVND (reference sequence). Germline trimming cut 3 bases from V and 4 bases from J; bases unmatched to any gene: 4. The DNA of the CDR3 is TGTGCCAGTAGTATTAGGGGACAGGGGGCTTACGAGCAGTACTTC. Translation gives CASSIRGQGAYEQYF.

V and J are TRBV11-2 and TRBJ2-7; 8 bases match TRBD1. V gave up 8 bases and J gave up 6 bases; unmatched junction bases: 12. The CDR3 length is 14 residues. Per germline, CDR1 SGHAT and CDR2 FQNNGV. CDR3 bases: TGTGCCAGCGGCCTGGGGACAGGAACGTCCGAGCAGTACTTC. It translates to CASGLGTGTSEQYF.

The chain joins TRBV11-2 to TRBJ1-3; D ambiguous. Between the trimmed V and J ends, which lost 5 bases and 2 bases, there was a span of 10 bases. Germline V gene data show CDR1 as SGHAT and CDR2 as FQNNGV. The CDR3 runs to 14 residues. The CDR3: CASSRVGAGNTIYF. CDR3 DNA sequence: TGTGCCAGCAGCCGGGTCGGCGCTGGAAACACCATATATTTT.

V and J are TRBV19 and TRBJ2-1, with 12 bases aligning to TRBD2. Looked up from germline, CDR1 is LNHDA and CDR2 is SQIVND (reference sequence). V was clipped by 7 bases and J by 7 bases; unmatched bases: 2. The CDR3 consists of 13 residues. In DNA, the CDR3 is TGTGCCAGTATAGGGACTAGCGGGAATGAGCAGTTCTTC. It is translated as CASIGTSGNEQFF.

The rearrangement uses TRBV28 and TRBJ2-1; D remains ambiguous. V lost 5 bases to trimming and J lost 9 bases, with 5 bases between them. The CDR3 runs to 10 residues. Germline V gene data show CDR1 as MDHEN and CDR2 as SYDVKM. The CDR3 nucleotides are TGTGCCAGCAGTAGGAGTGAGCAGTTCTTC. Translation: CASSRSEQFF.

V and J are TRBV10-1 and TRBJ2-1; 7 nucleotides agree with TRBD2. Germline CDR1 reads WNHNN; CDR2 reads SYGVQD (reference sequence). With 11 bases clipped from V and 0 bases from J, the junction kept 25 bases outside the gene matches. The CDR3 sequence is 20 residues long. CDR3 DNA sequence: TGCGCCGGCCATTCCCCCCCGGCCTCTAGCGGAACGAGCTCCTACAATGAGCAGTTCTTC. This gives the protein CAGHSPPASSGTSSYNEQFF.

CDR3 amino acids: CASSLYGQGIGYTF. In nucleotides, the CDR3 is TGTGCCAGCAGTTTATACGGACAGGGAATAGGCTACACCTTC. The chain has TRBV27 and TRBJ1-2; 8 nucleotides match TRBD1. Germline CDR1 is MNHEY and CDR2 is SMNVEV (reference sequence). Trimming cost V 1 base and J 8 bases; bases outside gene matches: 6. The CDR3 is made up of 14 amino acids.

This clone was counted a single time. The rearrangement uses TRBV30 and TRBJ2-7; TRBD1 might be the D (6 bases). Trimming shortened V by 7 bases and J by 6 bases, and 43 bases separated the two germline ends. The germline V gene encodes CDR1 GTSNPN and CDR2 SVGIG (reference sequence). There are 21 residues in the CDR3. The CDR3 nucleotides are TGTGCCTCCCAAAGAACCTCGTACACCTTATTTTCAGACAGGACCCTACGCGAGCAGTACTTC. This translates into CASQRTSYTLFSDRTLREQYF.

The chain joins TRBV30 to TRBJ2-1, with 8 nucleotides matching TRBD2. The germline V gene has CDR1 GTSNPN and CDR2 SVGIG (reference sequence). This CDR3 has 16 amino acids. The chain's CDR3 is CACIAGPRSSYNEQFF. The CDR3 DNA follows: TGTGCTTGCATAGCGGGACCTAGGAGCTCCTACAATGAGCAGTTCTTC.

A single count supports this clone. The chain combines TRBV28 with TRBJ1-5; the D gene is possibly TRBD1 (6 bases). Germline V gives CDR1 MDHEN, CDR2 SYDVKM. The CDR3 loop spans 15 amino acids. The germline V and J ends were trimmed by 5 bases and 2 bases, with 13 bases remaining between them. Here the CDR3 DNA reads TGTGCCAGCAGTCCAGGGGTCCCGGGCAATCAGCCCCAGCATTTT. Translation: CASSPGVPGNQPQHF.

CDR3 sequence (DNA): TGTGCCAGTAGCGATCTCGGGGACAGCCCCACAGATACGCAGTATTTT. This encodes CASSDLGDSPTDTQYF. The chain couples TRBV19 to TRBJ2-3; 7 bases line up with TRBD1. Germline V gene sequence: CDR1 LNHDA, CDR2 SQIVND (reference sequence). J was trimmed by 2 bases and V by 6 bases; bases with no gene match: 11. The CDR3 has 16 amino acids.

This clone was counted a single time. The V and J genes are TRBV19 and TRBJ2-7; 12 bases align to TRBD2. V trimming: 4 bases; J trimming: 2 bases; junction bases outside the gene matches: 3. CDR1 and CDR2 (germline): LNHDA, SQIVND (reference sequence). The CDR3 sequence is 15 residues long. The CDR3 coding sequence is TGTGCCAGTAGTACCGGACTAGCGGGGACCTACGAGCAGTACTTC. It translates to CASSTGLAGTYEQYF.

This chain links TRBV10-3 with TRBJ2-1; 13 nucleotides match TRBD2. V was clipped by 8 bases and J by 6 bases; unmatched bases: 1. Per germline, CDR1 ENHRY and CDR2 SYGVKD. The length of the CDR3 is 13 residues. CDR3 sequence reads: CAIGLAGVNEQFF. In DNA, the CDR3 is TGTGCCATCGGACTAGCGGGAGTCAATGAGCAGTTCTTC.

This clone was counted once. For the CDR3, the DNA is TGTGCCAGCAGCCTCTTGCCGGGACTAGCGAACACCGGGGAGCTGTTTTTT. It is translated as CASSLLPGLANTGELFF. V and J are TRBV7-7 and TRBJ2-2; 8 nucleotides align to TRBD2. The CDR3 has 17 residues. Germline trimming cut 5 bases from V and 0 bases from J; bases unmatched to any gene: 8. Germline V gene lookup returns CDR1 SSHAT and CDR2 FNYEAQ (reference sequence).

The chain is built from TRBV4-1 and TRBJ1-3, with a tentative D call TRBD1 (6 bases). The CDR3 has 17 residues. V was shortened by 1 base and J by 5 bases, with 18 bases between the two germline ends. Per the germline V gene, CDR1 is MGHRA and CDR2 is YSYEKL. DNA of the CDR3: TGCGCCAGCAGCCAAGGTAGGGGGGGGCGATGTAGAAACACCATATATTTT. Translating gives CASSQGRGGRCRNTIYF.

This chain uses TRBV7-7 with TRBJ2-5; the D gene is possibly TRBD2 (6 bases). The germline V and J ends were trimmed by 6 bases and 5 bases, with 25 bases remaining between them. CDR1 is SSHAT and CDR2 is FNYEAQ in the germline V gene (reference sequence). CDR3 length equals 17 residues. The CDR3 loop is CASSSPPRTTLGETQYF. CDR3 nucleotide sequence: TGTGCCAGCAGTTCCCCCCCCCGGACTACCCTAGGGGAGACCCAGTACTTC.

V is TRBV30 and J is TRBJ2-3, with 8 nucleotides matching TRBD2. The CDR3 loop spans 14 amino acids. Germline V gene lookup returns CDR1 GTSNPN and CDR2 SVGIG (reference sequence). Losses at the gene ends were 1 base for V and 4 bases for J; bases not matched to a gene: 4. The CDR3: CAWSDLAGSDTQYF. CDR3 in DNA: TGTGCCTGGAGTGATCTAGCGGGCTCAGATACGCAGTATTTT.

The chain is built from TRBV7-6 and TRBJ2-1, with 7 positions matching TRBD2. Unmatched junction bases numbered 4, after V lost 1 base and J lost 4 bases. Germline CDR1 is SGHVS and CDR2 is FNYEAQ. The CDR3 runs to 15 residues. The CDR3 nucleotides are TGTGCCAGCAGCTTAGGGCTAGCGGAATACAATGAGCAGTTCTTC. Protein product: CASSLGLAEYNEQFF.

The chain uses TRBV6-5 and TRBJ2-1; D unresolved. V lost 2 bases and J 8 bases, leaving 7 bases between the germline ends. This CDR3 has 12 residues. CDR1 is MNHEY, CDR2 SVGAGI, per germline. In nucleotides, the CDR3 is TGTGCCAGCAGTTACAGTATAGATGAGCAGTTCTTC. Translation: CASSYSIDEQFF.

The chain recombines TRBV5-4 with TRBJ2-7; no definite D call. The germline gives CDR1 SGHNT, CDR2 YYREEE (reference sequence). Trimming removed 2 bases from V and 4 bases from J, with 10 bases in between. The CDR3 extends over 13 amino acids. CDR3 sequence (DNA): TGTGCCAGCAGCTTATCCCCCGGGTACGAGCAGTACTTC. This gives the protein CASSLSPGYEQYF. The whole variable domain, filled in from reference TRBV5-4 and TRBJ2-7, reads ETGVTQSPTHLIKTRGQQVTLRCSSQSGHNTVSWYQQALGQGPQFIFQYYREEENGRGNFPPRFSGLQFPNYSSELNVNALELDDSALYLCASSLSPGYEQYFGPGTRLTVT.

The J gene is TRBJ1-2, the V gene TRBV29-1, with 7 bases matching TRBD1. This CDR3 is built from 13 residues. J gave up 6 bases and V 6 bases, and 10 bases lay outside the gene matches. Germline values: CDR1 SQVTM, CDR2 ANQGSEA. The CDR3 reads CSVTLTGTDGYTF. The DNA for the CDR3 is TGCAGCGTAACCCTAACGGGGACAGATGGCTACACCTTC.

The V gene is TRBV18, the J gene TRBJ2-7; 9 bases fit TRBD1. Germline V gene sequence: CDR1 KGHSH, CDR2 LQKENI. V dropped 3 bases and J dropped 5; count of bases not matched to a gene: 8. The CDR3 loop spans 15 amino acids. The CDR3 reads CASSPTTGGTNEQYF. CDR3 nucleotides: TGTGCCAGCTCACCCACGACAGGGGGGACGAACGAGCAGTACTTC.